A single count supports the clone carrying this T cell receptor beta chain. The data are from a study of shared clonotypes between healthy human individuals. There are 11 residues in the CDR3. From germline, CDR1 is SQVTM and CDR2 ANQGSEA. V gave up 2 bases and J gave up 4 bases, with 6 bases separating them. Genomic DNA per cell subset filled all wells of several immunoSEQ plates. Repertoires were generated with immunoSEQ multiplex PCR, while TCRdb's copy carries only in-frame clones and drops some. The table records roughly 700,000 clones, around two thirds of them present only once. The chain employs TRBV29-1 and TRBJ2-7, with D perhaps matching TRBD2 (5 bases). The sequence was collected from a woman younger than 45 in good health. Sequenced input: memory CD4+ T cells sorted from blood. As for subset: CD45RA-negative fraction. The CDR3 spells CSVEWEYEQYF. DNA for the CDR3: TGCAGCGTTGAATGGGAGTACGAGCAGTACTTC.